These 27 T cell receptor beta chains came from one sample sequenced in a study of blood T cell repertoires in COVID-19. Profiling relied on immunoSEQ multiplex PCR, and the TCRdb table lists in-frame clones only, not all of them. The sample lists over 110,000 clones; 79% were seen once. The sample taken for sequencing was peripheral blood. The receptor set was obtained from a man aged 60-69 years with acute or convalescent COVID-19.

This clone was detected only a few times. V gene TRBV28 combines with J gene TRBJ1-1; D gene unclear. The germline V gene encodes CDR1 MDHEN and CDR2 SYDVKM. With 6 bases removed from V and 8 bases from J, the gap between germline ends came to 16 bases. CDR3 size: 13 residues. The CDR3 nucleotides are TGTGCCAGCAGAGCCCCAGGTGGTTCCGAAGCTTTCTTT. Translated, it gives CASRAPGGSEAFF.

The CDR3 loop is CASSLGHGLKGGYTF. The CDR3 nucleotides are TGTGCCAGCAGCCTAGGACACGGCTTAAAGGGTGGCTACACCTTC. The J gene is TRBJ1-2, the V gene TRBV14; D possibly corresponds to TRBD1 (5 bases). The V end lost 4 bases, the J end lost 7 bases, and 19 bases lay between the germline ends. The CDR3 consists of 15 residues. Germline CDR1 is SGHDN and CDR2 is FVKESK.

V is TRBV4-1 and J is TRBJ2-1; D is uncertain. The length of the CDR3 is 15 residues. Germline V gene data show CDR1 as MGHRA and CDR2 as YSYEKL. The V gene lost 4 bases and the J gene lost 5 bases, with 15 bases spanning the gap. The chain's CDR3 is CASSPPSQAHNEQFF. The CDR3 DNA is TGCGCCAGCAGCCCCCCCTCCCAAGCGCACAATGAGCAGTTCTTC.

This sequence joins TRBV19 and TRBJ2-3, with 13 bases matching TRBD2. J was trimmed by 4 bases and V by 5 bases; bases with no gene match: 6. Germline CDR1 and CDR2: LNHDA and SQIVND (reference sequence). The CDR3 contains 16 residues. In DNA form, the CDR3 reads TGTGCCAGTAGTCCACGACTAGCGGGAGGTGCAGATACGCAGTATTTT. Its translation: CASSPRLAGGADTQYF.

The rearrangement joins TRBV11-3 to TRBJ2-3, with a tentative D call TRBD1 (7 bases). V lost 5 bases and J 2 bases, leaving 11 bases between the germline ends. The CDR3 has 14 residues. Per the germline V gene, CDR1 is SGHNT and CDR2 is YENEEA. The CDR3 reads CASSAGQPTDTQYF. CDR3 DNA sequence: TGTGCCAGCAGCGCGGGACAGCCCACAGATACGCAGTATTTT. The variable domain in full, completed from reference TRBV11-3 and TRBJ2-3, reads EAGVVQSPRYKIIEKKQPVAFWCNPISGHNTLYWYLQNLGQGPELLIRYENEEAVDDSQLPKDRFSAERLKGVDSTLKIQPAELGDSAVYLCASSAGQPTDTQYFGPGTRLTVL.

V and J are TRBV19 and TRBJ2-1, with 12 positions matching TRBD2. The germline V gene has CDR1 LNHDA and CDR2 SQIVND (reference sequence). V lost 7 bases to trimming and J lost 1 base; unmatched junction nucleotides: 8. The CDR3 spans 17 residues. This chain's CDR3 is CASTRLAGGVSYNEQFF. The DNA for the CDR3 is TGTGCCAGTACCCGGCTAGCGGGAGGGGTGTCCTACAATGAGCAGTTCTTC. Full variable domain (missing parts from reference TRBV19 and TRBJ2-1): DGGITQSPKYLFRKEGQNVTLSCEQNLNHDAMYWYRQDPGQGLRLIYYSQIVNDFQKGDIAEGYSVSREKKESFPLTVTSAQKNPTAFYLCASTRLAGGVSYNEQFFGPGTRLTVL.

This sequence joins TRBV3-1 (or the pseudogene TRBV3-2) and TRBJ2-1, with a possible D match to TRBD2 (5 bases). This CDR3 spans 11 amino acids. Germline V gives CDR1 LGHDT, CDR2 YNNKEL (reference sequence). V was pared by 0 bases and J by 12 bases, with 6 bases between. The CDR3 DNA reads TGTGCCAGCAGCCAAGAGGGGAGGCAGTTCTTC. Translated, it gives CASSQEGRQFF.

This rearrangement joins TRBV2 to TRBJ2-7, with a tentative D call TRBD2 (6 bases). The germline V and J ends were trimmed by 4 bases and 4 bases, with 14 bases remaining between them. The length of the CDR3 is 14 residues. From germline, CDR1 is SNHLY and CDR2 FYNNEI. The CDR3 DNA sequence: TGTGCCAGCAGTGGTCTAATTCGGGGGTACGAGCAGTACTTC. Translating it yields CASSGLIRGYEQYF.

The rearrangement links TRBV5-6 to TRBJ2-3; 10 bases line up with TRBD2. J was trimmed by 5 bases and V by 5 bases; bases with no gene match: 8. This CDR3 has 15 amino acids. Germline-derived CDR1 and CDR2 are SGHDT and YYEEEE. This chain's CDR3 is CASSFGTSVKDTQYF. CDR3 nucleotides: TGTGCCAGCAGTTTCGGGACTAGCGTGAAAGATACGCAGTATTTT.

The genes are TRBV28 and TRBJ1-3; the D gene is possibly TRBD1 (6 bases). CDR1 MDHEN and CDR2 SYDVKM come from the germline V gene. The length of the CDR3 is 16 residues. Trimming took 3 bases from V and 0 from J, leaving 12 bases between them. CDR3: CASSFRDTNSGNTIYF. DNA of the CDR3: TGTGCCAGCAGTTTCCGGGACACCAACTCTGGAAACACCATATATTTT. Variable domain in full (rest from reference TRBV28 and TRBJ1-3): DVKVTQSSRYLVKRTGEKVFLECVQDMDHENMFWYRQDPGLGLRLIYFSYDVKMKEKGDIPEGYSVSREKKERFSLILESASTNQTSMYLCASSFRDTNSGNTIYFGEGSWLTVV.

The chain employs TRBV6-5 and TRBJ1-2, with unresolved D. The CDR3 spans 15 residues. Germline V gene lookup returns CDR1 MNHEY and CDR2 SVGAGI. Deletions cut 4 bases from V and 8 bases from J, with 20 bases between. In DNA, the CDR3 is TGTGCCAGCAGTTCACTGGCAGCGGAGCATATGGGCTACACCTTC. It codes for CASSSLAAEHMGYTF.

This clone was recorded a few times. The chain carries TRBV9 and TRBJ1-2; 8 bases are shared with TRBD1. Germline CDR1 SGDLS, CDR2 YYNGEE. With V trimmed by 3 bases and J by 0 bases, 4 bases remained unmatched. The CDR3 has 15 residues. CDR3 DNA sequence: TGTGCCAGCAGCGGAACAGGGGGGTCTAACTATGGCTACACCTTC. This encodes CASSGTGGSNYGYTF.

This chain joins TRBV6-1 and TRBJ1-5; no firm D call. Germline loops: CDR1 MNHNS, CDR2 SASEGT. The length of the CDR3 is 15 residues. V was cut by 3 bases and J by 3 bases, with 12 bases left in between. The CDR3 nucleotides read TGTGCCAGCAGTGACCGCGAGGGCTTCAATCAGCCCCAGCATTTT. Protein product: CASSDREGFNQPQHF.

The J gene is TRBJ1-2, the V gene TRBV6-5; TRBD1 agrees at 8 bases. V was clipped by 2 bases and J by 8 bases; unmatched bases: 1. Germline lookup yields CDR1 MNHEY and CDR2 SVGAGI. The CDR3 loop spans 12 amino acids. The CDR3 sequence: CASSYRQGGYTF. CDR3 bases: TGTGCCAGCAGTTACCGACAGGGGGGCTACACCTTC.

This clone was picked up many times. The chain uses TRBV14 and TRBJ2-2; D remains unclear. V lost 1 base to trimming and J lost 0 bases, with 9 bases between them. CDR1 and CDR2 (germline): SGHDN, FVKESK. The CDR3 sequence is 16 residues long. For the CDR3, the DNA is TGTGCCAGCAGCCAAGTGGGCAAATCGAACACCGGGGAGCTGTTTTTT. This codes for CASSQVGKSNTGELFF.

The chain joins TRBV18 to TRBJ2-1; no clear D. The CDR3 spans 15 residues. Trimming shortened V by 1 base and J by 7 bases, and 14 bases separated the two germline ends. CDR1 is KGHSH, CDR2 LQKENI, per germline. CDR3 nucleotides: TGTGCCAGCTCACCACTCGACGGAAACGGGAATGAGCAGTTCTTC. Protein product: CASSPLDGNGNEQFF. Full variable domain (missing parts from reference TRBV18 and TRBJ2-1): NAGVMQNPRHLVRRRGQEARLRCSPMKGHSHVYWYRQLPEEGLKFMVYLQKENIIDESGMPKERFSAEFPKEGPSILRIQQVVRGDSAAYFCASSPLDGNGNEQFFGPGTRLTVL.

This clone was observed a handful of times. This chain uses TRBV5-5 with TRBJ2-7; 7 nucleotides agree with TRBD2. The CDR3 is made up of 14 amino acids. Germline V gives CDR1 SGHKS, CDR2 YYEKEE (reference sequence). With 4 bases clipped from V and 5 bases from J, the junction kept 9 bases outside the gene matches. DNA for the CDR3: TGTGCCAGCAGCGAAGCGGGGAAGCCCCACGAGCAGTACTTC. Translation gives CASSEAGKPHEQYF. Together with reference TRBV5-5 and TRBJ2-7, the CDR3 gives the full variable domain: DAGVTQSPTHLIKTRGQQVTLRCSPISGHKSVSWYQQVLGQGPQFIFQYYEKEERGRGNFPDRFSARQFPNYSSELNVNALLLGDSALYLCASSEAGKPHEQYFGPGTRLTVT.

The chain is built from TRBV9 and TRBJ1-3; D gene unclear. Deletions cut 0 bases from V and 8 bases from J, with 15 bases between. The CDR3 totals 15 residues. Germline V gives CDR1 SGDLS, CDR2 YYNGEE. CDR3 region: CASSVGPPHGDTIYF. DNA of the CDR3: TGTGCCAGCAGCGTAGGGCCACCTCACGGAGACACCATATATTTT.

The gene calls are TRBV27 and TRBJ2-1; 11 nucleotides agree with TRBD2. Germline CDR1 reads MNHEY; CDR2 reads SMNVEV (reference sequence). The CDR3 covers 13 residues. The V gene end was trimmed by 8 bases and the J gene end by 10 bases; junction bases not matched to a gene: 7. The CDR3 loop is CASGPGLAVEQFF. In DNA form, the CDR3 reads TGTGCCAGCGGTCCGGGACTAGCGGTCGAGCAGTTCTTC.

The chain couples TRBV11-2 to TRBJ1-2; 7 nucleotides agree with TRBD1. The trim removed 5 bases at V and 3 bases at J, leaving 9 bases unmatched. The CDR3 has 15 residues. The V gene's germline CDR1 is SGHAT and CDR2 FQNNGV. CDR3 in amino acids: CASSLGQWEHYGYTF. CDR3 nucleotide sequence: TGTGCCAGCAGCCTGGGACAGTGGGAGCACTATGGCTACACCTTC.

The rearrangement joins TRBV30 to TRBJ2-2, with 8 bases aligning to TRBD2. Trimming took 5 bases from V and 4 from J; bases not matched to a gene: 6. In germline, CDR1 is GTSNPN, CDR2 SVGIG (reference sequence). The CDR3 consists of 14 residues. For the CDR3, the DNA is TGTGCCTGGTCTCTAGCGGGTAGCACCGGGGAGCTGTTTTTT. It translates to CAWSLAGSTGELFF.

The rearrangement links TRBV20-1 to TRBJ2-2, with D tentatively TRBD1 (5 bases). Germline V gene data show CDR1 as DFQATT and CDR2 as SNEGSKA (reference sequence). Trimming took off 3 bases at V and 9 bases at J, with 11 bases between the two ends. This CDR3 region has 12 residues. The CDR3 nucleotides read TGCAGTGCTAGTTTGGCAGGGAGGGAGCTGTTTTTT. As protein: CSASLAGRELFF.

The chain uses TRBV19 and TRBJ2-6; 9 nucleotides align to TRBD1. J lost 2 bases, V lost 3 bases, and 5 bases had no gene match. The CDR3 has 17 residues. The V gene's germline CDR1 is LNHDA and CDR2 SQIVND (reference sequence). CDR3 protein: CASSIRQGGPGANVLTF. The CDR3 bases are TGTGCCAGTAGTATCAGACAGGGGGGCCCTGGGGCCAACGTCCTGACTTTC.

V gene TRBV23-1 combines with J gene TRBJ2-7, with D hard to call. TRBV23-1 is an open reading frame whose function is uncertain. V was trimmed by 6 bases and J by 3 bases, leaving 9 bases between them. The CDR3 loop spans 12 amino acids. CDR3 sequence: CASRWADYEQYF. In nucleotides, the CDR3 is TGCGCCAGCAGGTGGGCAGACTACGAGCAGTACTTC.

A remark on this clone: Other DNA sequences from this sample encode an identical CDR3 as well. V gene TRBV28 combines with J gene TRBJ1-2, with a tentative D call TRBD1 (6 bases). The CDR3 extends over 14 amino acids. Per germline, CDR1 MDHEN and CDR2 SYDVKM. V was shortened by 1 base and J by 4 bases, with 10 bases between the two germline ends. Here the CDR3 DNA reads TGTGCCAGCAGTTTATTCGGGGGGCGCTATGGCTACACCTTC. Its translation: CASSLFGGRYGYTF.

The chain employs TRBV9 and TRBJ2-7; 9 bases line up with TRBD1. Trimming cost V 4 bases and J 5 bases; bases outside gene matches: 7. Germline V CDR1 and CDR2: SGDLS, YYNGEE. The CDR3 loop spans 14 amino acids. The CDR3 region has the DNA TGTGCCAGCAGCCCTACCGGGACAGGGAACGAGCAGTACTTC. It is translated as CASSPTGTGNEQYF.

V is TRBV5-1 and J is TRBJ2-1; D might be TRBD2 (6 bases). V lost 6 bases, J lost 8 bases, and 15 bases lay in between. The length of the CDR3 is 13 residues. Looked up from germline, CDR1 is SGHRS and CDR2 is YFSETQ. CDR3 amino acids: CASNTGRGHEQFF. The CDR3 coding sequence is TGCGCCAGCAATACCGGGAGAGGACATGAGCAGTTCTTC.